Presented here are 28 T cell receptor beta chains from one specimen sequenced in a study of T cell responses to AZD1222 COVID-19 vaccine. Assay: immunoSEQ multiplex PCR; the TCRdb copy retains only in-frame clones and omits some. The sample contains approximately 170,000 clones, under 95% of which appear only once. Here the sequenced sample was peripheral blood, taken on day 0 of AZD1222 vaccination. These receptors originate from an adult in good health.

V and J are TRBV29-1 and TRBJ1-1; D not resolved. The length of the CDR3 is 13 residues. Germline V gives CDR1 SQVTM, CDR2 ANQGSEA. V gave up 4 bases and J gave up 0 bases, with 9 bases separating them. The CDR3 DNA sequence: TGCAGCGTTGGGGCAGGTATGAACACTGAAGCTTTCTTT. Protein: CSVGAGMNTEAFF. The full variable domain, with the rest looked up from reference TRBV29-1 and TRBJ1-1, is SAVISQKPSRDICQRGTSLTIQCQVDSQVTMMFWYRQQPGQSLTLIATANQGSEATYESGFVIDKFPISRPNLTFSTLTVSNMSPEDSSIYLCSVGAGMNTEAFFGQGTRLTVV.

This rearrangement joins TRBV5-4 to TRBJ2-1; 7 positions agree with TRBD2. Germline loops: CDR1 SGHNT, CDR2 YYREEE (reference sequence). The ends lost 4 bases at V and 3 bases at J; junction bases unmatched: 7. The CDR3 contains 15 residues. CDR3 amino acids: CASSPPGGSYNEQFF. The CDR3 coding sequence is TGTGCCAGCAGCCCCCCGGGCGGGAGCTACAATGAGCAGTTCTTC.

The chain employs TRBV25-1 and TRBJ2-7; TRBD2 agrees at 9 bases. Germline values: CDR1 MGHDK, CDR2 SYGVNS. Trimming removed 6 bases from V and 1 base from J; junction bases left unmatched: 16. The CDR3 has 18 residues. Written as DNA, the CDR3 is TGTGCCAGCAGCCAAGGGTATGGGCTAGCGGGAACATCCTACGAGCAGTACTTC. It encodes CASSQGYGLAGTSYEQYF.

This clone was observed once. This chain links TRBV18 with TRBJ2-3; perhaps TRBD2 as D (6 bases). The germline CDR1 and CDR2 sequences are KGHSH and LQKENI. The CDR3 is 14 residues long. Trimming shortened V by 3 bases and J by 2 bases, and 9 bases separated the two germline ends. As DNA, the CDR3 is TGTGCCAGCTCACCGACGGGAGCCACAGATACGCAGTATTTT. Translated: CASSPTGATDTQYF.

The V call is TRBV3-1 (or the pseudogene TRBV3-2), the J call TRBJ2-3; D is uncertain. Germline CDR1 and CDR2: LGHDT and YNNKEL (reference sequence). V was shortened by 0 bases and J by 2 bases, with 3 bases between the two germline ends. There are 13 residues in the CDR3. The CDR3 here is CASSQEYTDTQYF. Here the CDR3 DNA reads TGTGCCAGCAGCCAAGAATACACAGATACGCAGTATTTT.

The chain recombines TRBV10-3 with TRBJ2-1; TRBD2 agrees at 9 bases. V lost 2 bases, J lost 9 bases, and 8 bases stayed unmatched. This CDR3 has 15 amino acids. CDR1 is ENHRY and CDR2 is SYGVKD in the germline V gene. CDR3 nucleotides: TGTGCCATCAGTGAGACAAGTAGCGGGAGTACTGAGCAGTTCTTC. It yields the protein CAISETSSGSTEQFF.

This chain uses TRBV19 with TRBJ1-5; D gene unclear. V lost 4 bases and J 3 bases, leaving 4 bases between the germline ends. The CDR3 runs to 12 residues. Per germline, CDR1 LNHDA and CDR2 SQIVND (reference sequence). CDR3 residues: CASSTSNQPQHF. CDR3 nucleotides: TGTGCCAGTAGTACCTCCAATCAGCCCCAGCATTTT.

The chain uses TRBV27 and TRBJ2-7; 7 positions agree with TRBD1. CDR1 and CDR2 (germline): MNHEY, SMNVEV (reference sequence). The CDR3 spans 15 residues. With V trimmed by 6 bases and J by 3 bases, 11 bases remained unmatched. The CDR3 coding sequence is TGTGCCAGCAGACCCGGGACAGCTCTTTACTACGAGCAGTACTTC. It yields the protein CASRPGTALYYEQYF.

This chain joins TRBV4-1 and TRBJ1-5, with 8 positions matching TRBD1. The CDR3 runs to 15 residues. V lost 4 bases to trimming and J lost 7 bases; unmatched junction nucleotides: 9. CDR1 is MGHRA and CDR2 is YSYEKL in the germline V gene. The CDR3 DNA sequence: TGCGCCAGCAGCCCACCCGACAGGGGTCAACAGCCCCAGCATTTT. It is translated as CASSPPDRGQQPQHF.

The gene calls are TRBV29-1 and TRBJ2-3; D gene unclear. V lost 6 bases and J 0 bases, leaving 10 bases between the germline ends. Germline V gene lookup returns CDR1 SQVTM and CDR2 ANQGSEA. The CDR3 length is 13 residues. The CDR3 is CSVRTSSTDTQYF. In DNA, the CDR3 is TGCAGCGTCAGAACCTCCAGCACAGATACGCAGTATTTT.

The rearrangement uses TRBV28 and TRBJ1-4; D is perhaps TRBD1 (5 bases). The CDR3 extends over 16 amino acids. CDR1 is MDHEN and CDR2 is SYDVKM in the germline V gene. V lost 3 bases and J lost 1, with 12 bases in between. Here the CDR3 reads CASSFQGMGTNEKLFF. The DNA for the CDR3 is TGTGCCAGCAGTTTCCAGGGAATGGGAACTAATGAAAAACTGTTTTTT.

The rearrangement uses TRBV9 and TRBJ1-1; no definite D call. This CDR3 comprises 18 residues. The V gene's germline CDR1 is SGDLS and CDR2 YYNGEE. Trimming shortened V by 2 bases and J by 1 base, and 21 bases separated the two germline ends. Written as DNA, the CDR3 is TGTGCCAGCAGCGTTGGGCGTGTAACTAGGTCCCCGAACACTGAAGCTTTCTTT. The encoded protein is CASSVGRVTRSPNTEAFF.

This chain links TRBV6-6 with TRBJ1-1; 7 positions agree with TRBD1. The germline V gene has CDR1 MNHNY and CDR2 SVGAGI (reference sequence). This CDR3 contains 15 residues. The J segment lost 4 bases and the V segment lost 7 bases, leaving 12 bases of the junction unmatched. The CDR3 loop reads CASTRDPEGATEAFF. The CDR3 DNA follows: TGTGCCAGCACCCGGGACCCCGAGGGGGCCACTGAAGCTTTCTTT.

This chain joins TRBV19 and TRBJ1-1; D gene ambiguous. This CDR3 spans 13 amino acids. The germline gives CDR1 LNHDA, CDR2 SQIVND (reference sequence). Trimming pared 7 bases from V and 6 bases from J, leaving 15 bases between. The CDR3 reads CASKGGEMAEAFF. The CDR3 DNA reads as TGTGCCAGTAAGGGCGGGGAAATGGCTGAAGCTTTCTTT. The entire variable domain, with the rest obtained from reference TRBV19 and TRBJ1-1, is as follows: DGGITQSPKYLFRKEGQNVTLSCEQNLNHDAMYWYRQDPGQGLRLIYYSQIVNDFQKGDIAEGYSVSREKKESFPLTVTSAQKNPTAFYLCASKGGEMAEAFFGQGTRLTVV.

This chain uses TRBV4-1 with TRBJ2-7; D call uncertain. In germline, CDR1 is MGHRA, CDR2 YSYEKL. The V end was cut by 1 base, the J end by 2 bases, with 15 bases between. The CDR3 length is 16 residues. The CDR3 spells CASSQGVDISTYEQYF. Here the CDR3 DNA reads TGCGCCAGCAGCCAAGGGGTCGACATTTCTACCTACGAGCAGTACTTC.

The chain's CDR3 is CASSLGSERGYTF. The CDR3 coding sequence is TGCGCCAGCAGCTTGGGCTCCGAACGCGGCTACACCTTC. The chain has TRBV5-1 and TRBJ1-2; no firm D call. The CDR3 loop spans 13 amino acids. Deletions cut 0 bases from V and 8 bases from J, with 11 bases between. Germline values: CDR1 SGHRS, CDR2 YFSETQ. Based on the CDR3 plus reference TRBV5-1 and TRBJ1-2, the full variable domain is KAGVTQTPRYLIKTRGQQVTLSCSPISGHRSVSWYQQTPGQGLQFLFEYFSETQRNKGNFPGRFSGRQFSNSRSEMNVSTLELGDSALYLCASSLGSERGYTFGSGTRLTVV.

V usage is TRBV29-1 and J usage is TRBJ1-4; D is unclear. Germline assignment: CDR1 SQVTM and CDR2 ANQGSEA. With 4 bases removed from V and 8 bases from J, the gap between germline ends came to 8 bases. This CDR3 is built from 11 residues. This CDR3 is CSVGRFEKLFF. The CDR3 DNA reads as TGCAGCGTTGGTCGATTCGAAAAACTGTTTTTT.

The chain is built from TRBV18 and TRBJ2-1; D not certain. CDR3 length: 15 amino acids. V was cut by 8 bases and J by 6 bases, with 20 bases left in between. Germline loops: CDR1 KGHSH, CDR2 LQKENI. CDR3 DNA sequence: TGTGCCAGCCCTAATCCGGGCAGCCGAACCAATGAGCAGTTCTTC. Its protein is CASPNPGSRTNEQFF. Full variable domain (rest looked up from reference TRBV18 and TRBJ2-1): NAGVMQNPRHLVRRRGQEARLRCSPMKGHSHVYWYRQLPEEGLKFMVYLQKENIIDESGMPKERFSAEFPKEGPSILRIQQVVRGDSAAYFCASPNPGSRTNEQFFGPGTRLTVL.

The rearrangement uses TRBV18 and TRBJ2-2; 8 bases map to TRBD2. The CDR3 is made up of 16 amino acids. V lost 8 bases and J lost 2; bases outside the gene matches: 10. Germline V gene data show CDR1 as KGHSH and CDR2 as LQKENI. CDR3 in amino acids: CASLPGLVTNTGELFF. The CDR3, as DNA: TGTGCCAGCCTACCGGGACTAGTTACAAACACCGGGGAGCTGTTTTTT.

The chain links TRBV5-1 to TRBJ1-2; D possibly corresponds to TRBD1 (6 bases). This CDR3 is built from 14 residues. Germline CDR1 reads SGHRS; CDR2 reads YFSETQ. V lost 4 bases to trimming and J lost 2 bases, with 12 bases between them. The CDR3, as DNA: TGCGCCAGCAGCCCCAACAGGGTCAACTATGGCTACACCTTC. It specifies CASSPNRVNYGYTF.

The chain is built from TRBV5-1 and TRBJ2-3; D gene uncertain. Germline V gene sequence: CDR1 SGHRS, CDR2 YFSETQ. The V end was cut by 6 bases, the J end by 3 bases, with 8 bases between. This CDR3 comprises 12 residues. The CDR3 here is CASKDLTDTQYF. CDR3 bases: TGCGCCAGCAAGGACCTAACAGATACGCAGTATTTT. Full variable domain (missing parts from reference TRBV5-1 and TRBJ2-3): KAGVTQTPRYLIKTRGQQVTLSCSPISGHRSVSWYQQTPGQGLQFLFEYFSETQRNKGNFPGRFSGRQFSNSRSEMNVSTLELGDSALYLCASKDLTDTQYFGPGTRLTVL.

V and J are TRBV4-3 and TRBJ2-7; D perhaps matches TRBD1 (6 bases). The CDR3 covers 16 residues. V was trimmed by 3 bases and J by 3 bases, leaving 18 bases between them. CDR1 and CDR2 (germline): LGHNA, YSLEER. The CDR3 region is CASSQSRTAKDYEQYF. CDR3 in DNA: TGCGCCAGCAGCCAGAGCCGGACAGCTAAAGACTACGAGCAGTACTTC.

This sequence joins TRBV6-5 and TRBJ2-7, with a tentative D call TRBD1 (5 bases). Germline values: CDR1 MNHEY, CDR2 SVGAGI. Trimming pared 7 bases from V and 4 bases from J, leaving 11 bases between. There are 12 residues in the CDR3. The CDR3 sequence: CASKGYGYEQYF. The CDR3 region has the DNA TGTGCCAGCAAGGGGTATGGGTACGAGCAGTACTTC.

The chain employs TRBV19 and TRBJ1-1; no definite D call. V lost 3 bases and J lost 4, with 9 bases in between. The CDR3 has 13 amino acids. Germline values: CDR1 LNHDA, CDR2 SQIVND (reference sequence). The CDR3, as DNA: TGTGCCAGTAGTATCACCTCCGGCACTGAAGCTTTCTTT. Translated: CASSITSGTEAFF.

The V call is TRBV28, the J call TRBJ1-2, with a weak D call TRBD1 (6 bases). Per germline, CDR1 MDHEN and CDR2 SYDVKM. The V end lost 5 bases, the J end lost 2 bases, and 12 bases lay between the germline ends. This CDR3 has 14 residues. The CDR3 DNA is TGTGCCAGCAGTCCAGGGAGGGGGAACTATGGCTACACCTTC. It is translated as CASSPGRGNYGYTF.

There are a few counts of this clone. The gene calls are TRBV5-1 and TRBJ1-4; D is possibly TRBD1 (5 bases). This CDR3 region has 14 residues. Germline lookup yields CDR1 SGHRS and CDR2 YFSETQ. The V end lost 4 bases, the J end lost 8 bases, and 15 bases lay between the germline ends. CDR3: CASSATGVQEKLFF. The CDR3 DNA follows: TGCGCCAGCAGCGCGACGGGGGTCCAGGAAAAACTGTTTTTT.

Only a few counts were recorded for this clone. V is TRBV19 and J is TRBJ2-7; D not certain. The CDR3 spans 14 residues. Trimming cost V 5 bases and J 0 bases, with 11 bases left between them. Germline CDR1 is LNHDA and CDR2 is SQIVND (reference sequence). CDR3 in DNA: TGTGCCAGTAGTCTGCAGGTACGCTCCTACGAGCAGTACTTC. Translated: CASSLQVRSYEQYF. The whole variable domain, remainder taken from reference TRBV19 and TRBJ2-7, is DGGITQSPKYLFRKEGQNVTLSCEQNLNHDAMYWYRQDPGQGLRLIYYSQIVNDFQKGDIAEGYSVSREKKESFPLTVTSAQKNPTAFYLCASSLQVRSYEQYFGPGTRLTVT.

The chain joins TRBV5-1 to TRBJ2-1, with 8 bases lining up with TRBD1. This CDR3 spans 14 amino acids. Germline V gene lookup returns CDR1 SGHRS and CDR2 YFSETQ. V shed 4 bases and J 10 bases; nucleotides not matched to a gene: 10. The CDR3 sequence: CASSPTGQDKEQFF. The CDR3 DNA is TGCGCCAGCAGCCCTACGGGACAGGATAAGGAGCAGTTCTTC.